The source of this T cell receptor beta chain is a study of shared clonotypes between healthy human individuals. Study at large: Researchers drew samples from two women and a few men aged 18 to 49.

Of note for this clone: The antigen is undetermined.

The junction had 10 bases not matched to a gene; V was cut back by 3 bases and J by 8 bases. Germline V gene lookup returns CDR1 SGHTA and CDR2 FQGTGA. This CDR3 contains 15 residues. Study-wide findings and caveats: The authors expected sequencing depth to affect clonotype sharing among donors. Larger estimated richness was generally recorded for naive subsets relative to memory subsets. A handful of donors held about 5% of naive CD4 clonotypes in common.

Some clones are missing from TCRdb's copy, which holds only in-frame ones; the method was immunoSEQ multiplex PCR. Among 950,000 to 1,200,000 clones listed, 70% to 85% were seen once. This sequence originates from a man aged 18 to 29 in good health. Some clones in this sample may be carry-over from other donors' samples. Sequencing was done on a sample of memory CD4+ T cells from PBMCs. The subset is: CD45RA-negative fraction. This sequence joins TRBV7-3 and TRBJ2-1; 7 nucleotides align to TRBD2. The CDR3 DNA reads TGTGCCAGCAGCTTCCGGATTACTAGCGTGGATGAGCAGTTCTTC. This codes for CASSFRITSVDEQFF. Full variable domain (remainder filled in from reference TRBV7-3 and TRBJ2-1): GAGVSQTPSNKVTEKGKYVELRCDPISGHTALYWYRQSLGQGPEFLIYFQGTGAADDSGLPNDRFFAVRPEGSVSTLKIQRTERGDSAVYLCASSFRITSVDEQFFGPGTRLTVL.